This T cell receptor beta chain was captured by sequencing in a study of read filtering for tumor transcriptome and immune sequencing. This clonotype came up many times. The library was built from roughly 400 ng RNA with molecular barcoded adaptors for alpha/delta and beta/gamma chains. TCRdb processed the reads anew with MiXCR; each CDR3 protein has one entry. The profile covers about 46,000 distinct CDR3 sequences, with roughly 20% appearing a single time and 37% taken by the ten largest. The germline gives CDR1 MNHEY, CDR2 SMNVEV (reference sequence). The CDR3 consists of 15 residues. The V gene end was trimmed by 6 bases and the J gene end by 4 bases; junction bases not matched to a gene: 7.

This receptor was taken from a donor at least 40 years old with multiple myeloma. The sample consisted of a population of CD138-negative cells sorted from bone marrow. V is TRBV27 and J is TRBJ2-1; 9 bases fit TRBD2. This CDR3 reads CASSPGTSSYNEQFF. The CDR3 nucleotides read TGTGCCAGCAGCCCCGGGACTAGCAGTTACAATGAGCAGTTCTTC.